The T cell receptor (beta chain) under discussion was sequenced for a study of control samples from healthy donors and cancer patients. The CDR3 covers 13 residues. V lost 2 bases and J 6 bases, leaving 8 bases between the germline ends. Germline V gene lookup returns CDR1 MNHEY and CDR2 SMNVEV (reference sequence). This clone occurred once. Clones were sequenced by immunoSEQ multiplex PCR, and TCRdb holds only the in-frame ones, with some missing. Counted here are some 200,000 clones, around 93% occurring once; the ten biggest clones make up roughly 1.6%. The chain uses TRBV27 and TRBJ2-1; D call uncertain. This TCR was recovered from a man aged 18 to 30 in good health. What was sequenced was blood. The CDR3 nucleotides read TGTGCCAGCAGTTTAAACAGACTCAATGAGCAGTTCTTC. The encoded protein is CASSLNRLNEQFF.